This is a list of T cell receptor beta chains from one sample in a study of blood T cell repertoires in COVID-19. Sequencing was performed with immunoSEQ multiplex PCR; in TCRdb, only in-frame clones are kept and a portion is missing. This table holds about 370,000 clones, over 75% found once. The sample consisted of PBMCs or T cells enriched from blood (not recorded which). Every receptor here comes from a man aged 18 to 30 who had recovered from COVID-19. Each CDR3 is given with its conserved first and last residue. The D gene is left open where the match is weak. The listing skips clone size in some rows; elsewhere it reads once, few, many or a size class.

>TRBJ1-2|TRBD1|TRBV19|once
TGTGCCAGTAGTACACAGGGGCTTGGCTACACCTTC
CASSTQGLGYTF
>TRBJ1-6|-|TRBV28|-
TGTGCCAGCAGTTTATGGGGGTCCGGACAGAATAATTCACCCCTCCACTTT
CASSLWGSGQNNSPLHF
>TRBJ1-1|TRBD1|TRBV9|-
TGTGCCAGCAGCCCAGGGGGACAGCTCATGAACACTGAAGCTTTCTTT
CASSPGGQLMNTEAFF
>TRBJ1-2|-|TRBV6-6|-
TGTGCCAGCAGTGCAGGACAGCGAAACGGCTACACCTTC
CASSAGQRNGYTF
>TRBJ1-2|TRBD1|TRBV28|-
TGTGCCAGCAGCCAACCTCGACAGGGAGGACCACGCTACACCTTC
CASSQPRQGGPRYTF
>TRBJ2-7|-|TRBV5-1|-
TGCGCCAGCAGCTCAGACACGACCTGGGAGCAGTACTTC
CASSSDTTWEQYF
>TRBJ2-4|TRBD1|TRBV2|-
TGTGCCAGCAGTAAGGACAGGGGGCGGGACATTCAGTACTTC
CASSKDRGRDIQYF
>TRBJ2-1|TRBD1|TRBV9|-
TGTGCCAGCAGCTTAACTTCTATTCAGGGGGTCCTCTCCTACAATGAGCAGTTCTTC
CASSLTSIQGVLSYNEQFF
>TRBJ1-1|-|TRBV9|-
TGTGCCAGCAGCGGGACACCGAACACTGAAGCTTTCTTT
CASSGTPNTEAFF
>TRBJ1-1|-|TRBV11-2|-
TGTGCCAGCAGCCCGGGACAATTGAACACTGAAGCTTTCTTT
CASSPGQLNTEAFF
>TRBJ2-1|-|TRBV7-9|-
TGTGCCAGCAGCCCGGGACTTAATGAGCAGTTCTTC
CASSPGLNEQFF
>TRBJ2-7|-|TRBV23-1|-
TGCGCCAGCAGTCAATCAAGGACAGTGACCTACGAGCAGTACTTC
CASSQSRTVTYEQYF
>TRBJ2-5|TRBD2|TRBV5-1|-
TGCGCCAGCACCGATCAGGGAGGGGAGTGGGAGACCCAGTACTTC
CASTDQGGEWETQYF
>TRBJ1-5|-|TRBV6-6|-
TGTGCCAGCAGGGACTCTACAGTCTCCAGCAATCAGCCCCAGCATTTT
CASRDSTVSSNQPQHF
>TRBJ1-2|TRBD1|TRBV29-1|-
TGCAGCGTACAACAGGGGCTGGATGGCTACACCTTC
CSVQQGLDGYTF
>TRBJ2-1|-|TRBV9|once
TGTGCCAGCAGCGTCGACTCCTACGGGACTCTCGCTGAGCAGTTCTTC
CASSVDSYGTLAEQFF
>TRBJ2-5|-|TRBV6-5|-
TGTGCCAGCAGTTACTCCCCCGCAGGAGGAAAGACCCAGTACTTC
CASSYSPAGGKTQYF
>TRBJ2-1|TRBD1|TRBV6-5|-
TGTGCCAGCAGTTACACCTTACAGGGGGCTGCGTTCTTC
CASSYTLQGAAFF
>TRBJ1-2|TRBD1|TRBV6-2/TRBV6-3|-
TGTGCCAGCAGCCCAGGGACAGACTATGGCTACACCTTC
CASSPGTDYGYTF
>TRBJ2-7|-|TRBV28|once
TGTGCCAGCAGTTTCCGAGGAGGGCTTACCTACGAGCAGTACTTC
CASSFRGGLTYEQYF
>TRBJ2-7|-|TRBV11-2|-
TGTGCCAGCAGCCCCATCACCGGACAGAGCTCCTACGAGCAGTACTTC
CASSPITGQSSYEQYF
>TRBJ1-2|TRBD1|TRBV6-5|-
TGTGCCAGCAGTCAATGGGGACAGGGTGATGGCTACACCTTC
CASSQWGQGDGYTF
>TRBJ1-1|-|TRBV28|-
TGTGCCAGCAGTTTTCGGGGGGCAGGAAGCACTGAAGCTTTCTTT
CASSFRGAGSTEAFF
>TRBJ1-2|-|TRBV5-8|-
TGTGCCAATCCGGACTATGGCTACACCTTC
CANPDYGYTF
>TRBJ1-5|-|TRBV19|-
TGTGCCAGTAGTATTAGTATATTCAATCAGCCCCAGCATTTT
CASSISIFNQPQHF
>TRBJ1-4|TRBD1|TRBV28|few
TGTGCCAGCGGTTTGACAGGGGGAGATGAAAAACTGTTTTTT
CASGLTGGDEKLFF
>TRBJ2-2|TRBD1|TRBV19|-
TGTGCCAGTAGTACCAAAGGACAGGGAAACACCGGGGAGCTGTTTTTT
CASSTKGQGNTGELFF
>TRBJ2-7|TRBD2|TRBV27|-
TGTGCCAGCAGCCTCACTAGCGGGGGAGGCGAGCAGTACTTC
CASSLTSGGGEQYF
>TRBJ2-7|TRBD1|TRBV5-4|once
TGTGCCAGCAGCTCATCGGGACAGGGCGCGTACGAGCAGTACTTC
CASSSSGQGAYEQYF
>TRBJ1-5|-|TRBV4-2|-
TGTGCCAGCAGCCAAGAGGGCGGGGAGGCTAGTCAGCCCCAGCATTTT
CASSQEGGEASQPQHF
>TRBJ1-2|-|TRBV19|-
TGTGCCAGTAGAAGGACCCCTACGGGGGACTATGGCTACACCTTC
CASRRTPTGDYGYTF
>TRBJ1-5|-|TRBV28|-
TGTGCCAGCAGTTTATTGGGCAGGGGAAGGCGCCCCCAGCATTTT
CASSLLGRGRRPQHF
>TRBJ1-1|-|TRBV25-1|-
TGTGCCAGCAGTGGAGAAATACCGAACACTGAAGCTTTCTTT
CASSGEIPNTEAFF
>TRBJ1-2|-|TRBV5-1|-
TGCGCCAGCAGCTTGGATTCGCCGGGAGTCTATGGCTACACCTTC
CASSLDSPGVYGYTF